This TCR beta chain was captured by sequencing in a study of cytomegalovirus exposure and HLA in healthy donors. Study conclusions and caveats: For most subjects, TCR beta sequences were reported to predict HLA-A and HLA-B alleles with accuracy.

Details on this clone: Its specificity is unknown.

PCR primers comprised 60 Vbeta and 13 Jbeta primers. TCRdb keeps only in-frame clones here, not all; method: immunoSEQ multiplex PCR. This sample has 120,000 to 150,000 clones, with approximately 88% found just once. The germline gives CDR1 SGHRS, CDR2 YFSETQ. Unmatched junction bases numbered 1, after V lost 1 base and J lost 3 bases. The CDR3 totals 14 residues. The chain employs TRBV5-1 and TRBJ1-2; 9 bases align to TRBD1. The sequenced sample was PBMCs. The sequence derives from a woman between 40 and 50 years old in good health and CMV-seronegative. The chain's CDR3 is CASSLTGGHYGYTF. The CDR3 region has the DNA TGCGCCAGCAGCTTGACAGGGGGCCACTATGGCTACACCTTC. The full variable domain, in which reference TRBV5-1 and TRBJ1-2 provide the parts outside the CDR3, is KAGVTQTPRYLIKTRGQQVTLSCSPISGHRSVSWYQQTPGQGLQFLFEYFSETQRNKGNFPGRFSGRQFSNSRSEMNVSTLELGDSALYLCASSLTGGHYGYTFGSGTRLTVV.